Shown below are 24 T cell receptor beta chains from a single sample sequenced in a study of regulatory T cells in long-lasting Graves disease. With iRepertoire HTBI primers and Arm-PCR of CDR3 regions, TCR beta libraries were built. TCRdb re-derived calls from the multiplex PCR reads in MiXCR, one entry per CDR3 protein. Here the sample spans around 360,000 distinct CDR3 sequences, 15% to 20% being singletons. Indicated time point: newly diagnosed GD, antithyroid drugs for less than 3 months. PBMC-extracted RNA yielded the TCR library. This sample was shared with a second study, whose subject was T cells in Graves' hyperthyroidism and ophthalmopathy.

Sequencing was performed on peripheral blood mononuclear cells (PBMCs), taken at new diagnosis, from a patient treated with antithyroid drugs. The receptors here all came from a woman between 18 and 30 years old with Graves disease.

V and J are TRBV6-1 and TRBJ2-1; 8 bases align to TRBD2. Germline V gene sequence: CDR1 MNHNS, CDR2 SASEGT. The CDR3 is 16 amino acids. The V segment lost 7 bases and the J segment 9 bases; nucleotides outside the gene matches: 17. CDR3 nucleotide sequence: TGTGCCAGCACCTCAGGTGGGACTAGGTCGGTGCGTGAGCAGTTCTTC. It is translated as CASTSGGTRSVREQFF.

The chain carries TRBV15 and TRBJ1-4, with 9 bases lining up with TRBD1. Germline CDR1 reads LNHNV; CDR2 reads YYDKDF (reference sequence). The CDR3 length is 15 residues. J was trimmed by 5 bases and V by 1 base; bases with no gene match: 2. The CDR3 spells CATSRGDRANEKLFF. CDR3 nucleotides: TGTGCCACCAGCAGAGGGGACAGGGCAAATGAAAAACTGTTTTTT.

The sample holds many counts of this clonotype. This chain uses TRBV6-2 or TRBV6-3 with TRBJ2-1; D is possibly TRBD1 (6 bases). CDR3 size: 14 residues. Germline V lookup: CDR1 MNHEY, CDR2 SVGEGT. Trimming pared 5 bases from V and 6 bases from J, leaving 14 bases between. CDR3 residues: CASSEGGLINEQFF. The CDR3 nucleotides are TGTGCCAGCAGTGAAGGGGGATTGATCAATGAGCAGTTCTTC.

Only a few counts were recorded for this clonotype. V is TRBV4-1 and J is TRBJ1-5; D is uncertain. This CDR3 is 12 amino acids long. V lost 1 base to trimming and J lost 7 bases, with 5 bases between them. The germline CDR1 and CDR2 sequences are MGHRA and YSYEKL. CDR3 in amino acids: CASSQVGQPQHF. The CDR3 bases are TGCGCCAGCAGCCAAGTCGGGCAGCCCCAGCATTTT.

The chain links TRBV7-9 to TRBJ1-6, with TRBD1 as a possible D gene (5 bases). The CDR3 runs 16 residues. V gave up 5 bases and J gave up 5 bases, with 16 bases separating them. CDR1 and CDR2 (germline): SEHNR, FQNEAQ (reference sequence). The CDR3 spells CASSPGLLDNNSPLHF. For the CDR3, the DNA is TGTGCCAGCAGCCCGGGACTTCTCGATAATAATTCACCCCTCCACTTT.

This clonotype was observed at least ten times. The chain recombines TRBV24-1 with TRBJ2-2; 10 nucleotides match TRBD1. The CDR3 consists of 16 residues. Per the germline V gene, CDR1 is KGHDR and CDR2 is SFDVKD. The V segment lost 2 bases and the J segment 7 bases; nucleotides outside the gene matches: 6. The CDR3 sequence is CATSDSGQGGGGELFF. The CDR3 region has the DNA TGTGCCACCAGTGATTCCGGACAGGGGGGAGGCGGGGAGCTGTTTTTT.

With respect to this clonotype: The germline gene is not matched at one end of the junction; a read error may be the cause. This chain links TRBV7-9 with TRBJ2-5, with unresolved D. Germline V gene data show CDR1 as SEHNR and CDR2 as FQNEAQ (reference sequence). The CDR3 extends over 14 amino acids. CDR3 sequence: CASSTRLGQGTQYF. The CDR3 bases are TGTGCCAGCAGCACCCGCTTAGGGCAAGGGACCCAGTACTTC.

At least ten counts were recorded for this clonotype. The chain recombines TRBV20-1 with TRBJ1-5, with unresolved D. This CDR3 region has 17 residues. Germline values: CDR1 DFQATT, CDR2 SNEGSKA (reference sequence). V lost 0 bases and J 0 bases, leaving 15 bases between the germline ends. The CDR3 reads CSARDPREVYSNQPQHF. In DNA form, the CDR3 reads TGCAGTGCTAGAGACCCGCGGGAAGTTTATAGCAATCAGCCCCAGCATTTT.

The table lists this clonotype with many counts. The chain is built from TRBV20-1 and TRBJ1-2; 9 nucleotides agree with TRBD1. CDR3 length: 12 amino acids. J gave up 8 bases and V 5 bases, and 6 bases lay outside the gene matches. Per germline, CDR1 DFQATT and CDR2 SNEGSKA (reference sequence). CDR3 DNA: TGCAGTGCTCCGGGACAGGGACAGGGCTACACCTTC. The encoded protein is CSAPGQGQGYTF.

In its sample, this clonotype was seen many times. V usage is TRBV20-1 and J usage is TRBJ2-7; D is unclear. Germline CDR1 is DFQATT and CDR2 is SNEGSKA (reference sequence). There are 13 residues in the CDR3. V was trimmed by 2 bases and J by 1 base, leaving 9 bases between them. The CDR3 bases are TGCAGTGCTAGACGGTATCCATCCTACGAGCAGTACTTC. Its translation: CSARRYPSYEQYF.

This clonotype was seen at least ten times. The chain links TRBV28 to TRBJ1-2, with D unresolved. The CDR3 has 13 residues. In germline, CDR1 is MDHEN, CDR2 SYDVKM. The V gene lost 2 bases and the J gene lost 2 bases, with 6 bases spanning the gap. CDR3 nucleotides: TGTGCCAGCAGTTTAGAGCAGAACTATGGCTACACCTTC. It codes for CASSLEQNYGYTF.

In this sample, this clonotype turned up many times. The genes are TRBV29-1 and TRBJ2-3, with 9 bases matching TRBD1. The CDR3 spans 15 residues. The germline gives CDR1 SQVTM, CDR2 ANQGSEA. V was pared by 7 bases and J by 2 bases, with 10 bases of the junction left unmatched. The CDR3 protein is CSGKPGTGTTDTQYF. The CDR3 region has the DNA TGCAGCGGTAAACCCGGGACAGGGACCACAGATACGCAGTATTTT.

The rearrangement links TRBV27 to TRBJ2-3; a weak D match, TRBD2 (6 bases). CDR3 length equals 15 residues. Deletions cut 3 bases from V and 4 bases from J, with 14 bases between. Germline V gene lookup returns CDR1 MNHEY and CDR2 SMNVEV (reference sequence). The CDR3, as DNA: TGTGCCAGCAGTTTGTTGGTGGGAGGTCCAGATACGCAGTATTTT. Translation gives CASSLLVGGPDTQYF.

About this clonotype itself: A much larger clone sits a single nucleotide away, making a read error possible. CDR3 coding DNA: TGTGCCAGCGTCACGGGGGGGAGCTTCTACAATGAGCAGTTCTTC. Its protein is CASVTGGSFYNEQFF. This chain connects TRBV28 to TRBJ2-1; 8 bases are shared with TRBD2. V shed 8 bases, J shed 3 bases, and the junction held 9 bases outside the gene matches. The germline V gene has CDR1 MDHEN and CDR2 SYDVKM. This CDR3 region has 15 residues.

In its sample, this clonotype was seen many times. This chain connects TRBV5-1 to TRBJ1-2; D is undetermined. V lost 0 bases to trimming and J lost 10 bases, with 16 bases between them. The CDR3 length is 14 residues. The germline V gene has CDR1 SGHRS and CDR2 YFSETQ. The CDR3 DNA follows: TGCGCCAGCAGCTTGGAGGCGGGGAACCGTGTCTACACCTTC. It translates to CASSLEAGNRVYTF.

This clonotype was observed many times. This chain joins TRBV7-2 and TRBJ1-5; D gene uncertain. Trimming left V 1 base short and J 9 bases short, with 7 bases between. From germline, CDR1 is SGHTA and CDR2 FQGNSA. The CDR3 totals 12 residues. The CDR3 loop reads CASSLGLGPQHF. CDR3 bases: TGTGCCAGCAGCTTAGGATTGGGGCCCCAGCATTTT.

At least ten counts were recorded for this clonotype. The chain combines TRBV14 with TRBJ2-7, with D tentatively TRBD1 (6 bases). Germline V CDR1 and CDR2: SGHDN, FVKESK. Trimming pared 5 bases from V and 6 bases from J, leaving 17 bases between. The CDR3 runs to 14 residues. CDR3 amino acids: CASSYTPRQVEQYF. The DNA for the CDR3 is TGTGCCAGCAGCTATACCCCCCGACAGGTCGAGCAGTACTTC.

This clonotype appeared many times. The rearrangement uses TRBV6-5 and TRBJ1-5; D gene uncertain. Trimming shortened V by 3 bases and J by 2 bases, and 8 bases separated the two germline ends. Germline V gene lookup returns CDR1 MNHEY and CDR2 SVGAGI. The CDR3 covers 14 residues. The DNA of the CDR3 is TGTGCCAGCAGTTATTCAGGAGGCAATCAGCCCCAGCATTTT. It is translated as CASSYSGGNQPQHF.

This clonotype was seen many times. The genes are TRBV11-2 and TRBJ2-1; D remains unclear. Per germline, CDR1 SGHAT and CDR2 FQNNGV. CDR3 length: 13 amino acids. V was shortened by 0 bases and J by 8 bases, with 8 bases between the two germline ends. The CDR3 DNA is TGTGCCAGCAGCTTAGAGGCCCCCCATGAGCAGTTCTTC. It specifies CASSLEAPHEQFF.

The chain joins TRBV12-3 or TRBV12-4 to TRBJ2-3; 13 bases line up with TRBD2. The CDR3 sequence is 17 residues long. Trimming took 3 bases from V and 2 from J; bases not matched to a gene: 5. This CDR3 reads CASSLAGLAGPTDTQYF. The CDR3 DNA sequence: TGTGCCAGCAGTTTGGCGGGACTAGCGGGACCCACAGATACGCAGTATTTT.

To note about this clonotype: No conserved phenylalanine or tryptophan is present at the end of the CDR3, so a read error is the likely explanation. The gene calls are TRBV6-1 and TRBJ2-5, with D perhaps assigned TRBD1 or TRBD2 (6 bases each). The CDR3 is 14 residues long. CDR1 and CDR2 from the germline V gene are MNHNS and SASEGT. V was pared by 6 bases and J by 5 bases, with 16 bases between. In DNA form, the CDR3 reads TGTGCCAGCAGCGTGGGGGGACAAGTGGAGACCCAGTACTCC. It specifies CASSVGGQVETQYS.

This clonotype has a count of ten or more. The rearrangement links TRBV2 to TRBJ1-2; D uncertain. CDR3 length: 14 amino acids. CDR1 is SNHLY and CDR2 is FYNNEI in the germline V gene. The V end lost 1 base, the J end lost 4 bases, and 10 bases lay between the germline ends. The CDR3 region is CASSEVPGTYGYTF. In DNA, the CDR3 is TGTGCCAGCAGTGAAGTCCCAGGTACCTATGGCTACACCTTC.

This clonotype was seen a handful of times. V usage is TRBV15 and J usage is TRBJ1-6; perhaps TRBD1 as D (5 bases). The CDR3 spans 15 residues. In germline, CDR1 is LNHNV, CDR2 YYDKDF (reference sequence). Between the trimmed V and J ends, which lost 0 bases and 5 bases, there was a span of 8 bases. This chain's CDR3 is CATSREAGNNSPLHF. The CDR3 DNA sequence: TGTGCCACCAGCAGAGAGGCAGGGAATAATTCACCCCTCCACTTT.

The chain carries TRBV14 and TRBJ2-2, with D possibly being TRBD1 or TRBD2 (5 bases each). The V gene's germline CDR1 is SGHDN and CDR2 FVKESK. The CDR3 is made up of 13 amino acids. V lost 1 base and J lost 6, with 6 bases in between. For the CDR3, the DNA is TGTGCCAGCAGCCAAGGAGGGGCCGGGGAGCTGTTTTTT. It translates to CASSQGGAGELFF. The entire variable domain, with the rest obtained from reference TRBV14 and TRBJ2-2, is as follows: EAGVTQFPSHSVIEKGQTVTLRCDPISGHDNLYWYRRVMGKEIKFLLHFVKESKQDESGMPNNRFLAERTGGTYSTLKVQPAELEDSGVYFCASSQGGAGELFFGEGSRLTVL.